The 29 T cell receptor beta chains given below trace back to one sample, sequenced in a study of CD8 T cells in Susac syndrome. Reverse transcription of about 0.5 to 1 ug RNA used random hexamers. TCRdb independently ran MiXCR on the immunoSEQ multiplex PCR reads; one entry per CDR3 protein. The sample records about 190,000 distinct CDR3 sequences, 91% being singletons. Sequences were obtained from CD4+ T cells from PBMCs. Source of these receptors: a human donor with Susac syndrome.

The gene calls are TRBV4-1 and TRBJ2-5, with TRBD2 matching 11 bases. This CDR3 is 16 amino acids long. With V trimmed by 6 bases and J by 1 base, 7 bases remained unmatched. Germline V lookup: CDR1 MGHRA, CDR2 YSYEKL. CDR3 sequence: CASSLRLAGTQETQYF. For the CDR3, the DNA is TGCGCCAGCAGTCTTCGACTAGCGGGGACCCAAGAGACCCAGTACTTC.

This clonotype showed up just once. The V and J genes are TRBV5-1 and TRBJ2-5; 8 nucleotides match TRBD1. The ends lost 9 bases at V and 3 bases at J; junction bases unmatched: 10. CDR1 is SGHRS, CDR2 YFSETQ, per germline. The CDR3 loop spans 14 amino acids. Here the CDR3 reads CATSSWTGKETQYF. The CDR3, as DNA: TGCGCCACCTCCTCGTGGACAGGGAAAGAGACCCAGTACTTC.

The chain uses TRBV9 and TRBJ1-4; 7 bases match TRBD1. The CDR3 is 14 amino acids. Trimming cost V 2 bases and J 3 bases; bases outside gene matches: 1. Germline CDR1 is SGDLS and CDR2 is YYNGEE. The CDR3 DNA reads as TGTGCCAGCAGCGTCGGGACAGCTAATGAAAAACTGTTTTTT. Encoded protein: CASSVGTANEKLFF.

The V and J genes are TRBV6-6 and TRBJ1-1, with D unclear. CDR3 size: 15 residues. V was clipped by 1 base and J by 4 bases, with 13 bases between them. Per the germline V gene, CDR1 is MNHNY and CDR2 is SVGAGI (reference sequence). CDR3 residues: CASSYYRTDGTEAFF. DNA for the CDR3: TGTGCCAGCAGTTACTACCGCACAGATGGCACTGAAGCTTTCTTT.

The rearrangement joins TRBV3-1 to TRBJ2-7; TRBD2 agrees at 10 bases. The ends lost 2 bases at V and 5 bases at J; junction bases unmatched: 6. Germline V lookup: CDR1 LGHDT, CDR2 YNNKEL (reference sequence). The CDR3 sequence is 15 residues long. CDR3 region: CASSQPGLAKNEQYF. The CDR3 DNA follows: TGTGCCAGCAGCCAACCGGGACTAGCGAAAAACGAGCAGTACTTC.

V usage is TRBV14 and J usage is TRBJ2-1; no firm D call. Germline V gives CDR1 SGHDN, CDR2 FVKESK. This CDR3 is built from 15 residues. Trimming stripped 4 bases from V and 1 base from J, with 11 bases between. The CDR3 reads CASSPGLGSYNEQFF. CDR3 DNA: TGTGCCAGCAGCCCGGGCCTTGGGTCCTACAATGAGCAGTTCTTC.

J is TRBJ2-5 and V is TRBV7-9; TRBD2 aligns across 9 bases. CDR3 length equals 14 residues. Trimming at V came to 2 bases and at J to 5 bases, leaving 3 bases not matched to a gene. Germline CDR1 reads SEHNR; CDR2 reads FQNEAQ (reference sequence). The CDR3 DNA follows: TGTGCCAGCAGCTTACATAGCGGGGGCGAGACCCAGTACTTC. It specifies CASSLHSGGETQYF.

J is TRBJ2-7 and V is TRBV5-1; D is perhaps TRBD1 (6 bases). The V gene's germline CDR1 is SGHRS and CDR2 YFSETQ. The CDR3 runs 16 residues. Trimming removed 6 bases from V and 5 bases from J, with 24 bases in between. The CDR3 loop is CASTRTDHRVGDEQYF. The CDR3 DNA follows: TGCGCCAGCACCAGGACAGACCATAGGGTTGGAGACGAGCAGTACTTC. The entire variable domain, with the rest obtained from reference TRBV5-1 and TRBJ2-7, is as follows: KAGVTQTPRYLIKTRGQQVTLSCSPISGHRSVSWYQQTPGQGLQFLFEYFSETQRNKGNFPGRFSGRQFSNSRSEMNVSTLELGDSALYLCASTRTDHRVGDEQYFGPGTRLTVT.

The rearrangement links TRBV12-3 or TRBV12-4 to TRBJ2-1; D is uncertain. The CDR3 has 13 residues. V was pared by 6 bases and J by 6 bases, with 12 bases between. The CDR3 spells CASRSVPLNEQFF. As DNA, the CDR3 is TGTGCCAGCAGATCCGTCCCTCTCAATGAGCAGTTCTTC.

The V call is TRBV7-3, the J call TRBJ1-5, with TRBD1 matching 10 bases. Per germline, CDR1 SGHTA and CDR2 FQGTGA. The CDR3 length is 15 residues. The J segment lost 4 bases and the V segment lost 5 bases, leaving 5 bases of the junction unmatched. The CDR3 DNA reads TGTGCCAGCAGCCGCGACAGGGGGCGAAATCAGCCCCAGCATTTT. As protein: CASSRDRGRNQPQHF.

J is TRBJ1-1 and V is TRBV3-1; D unresolved. Germline loops: CDR1 LGHDT, CDR2 YNNKEL (reference sequence). V dropped 4 bases and J dropped 10 bases, with 13 bases sitting between them. The CDR3 runs 12 residues. The CDR3 region has the DNA TGTGCCAGCAGCCGATCGAGTGGAGTAGCTTTCTTT. Translating gives CASSRSSGVAFF. Supplemented by reference TRBV3-1 and TRBJ1-1, the full variable domain reads DTAVSQTPKYLVTQMGNDKSIKCEQNLGHDTMYWYKQDSKKFLKIMFSYNNKELIINETVPNRFSPKSPDKAHLNLHINSLELGDSAVYFCASSRSSGVAFFGQGTRLTVV.

The chain joins TRBV20-1 to TRBJ2-7; 10 positions match TRBD2. CDR3 size: 14 residues. CDR1 and CDR2 (germline): DFQATT, SNEGSKA (reference sequence). The V and J ends lost 2 bases and 3 bases, in that order; junction bases with no gene match: 4. This CDR3 is CSARWTSGDYEQYF. DNA for the CDR3: TGCAGTGCTAGATGGACTAGCGGTGACTACGAGCAGTACTTC.

The CDR3 loop is CASSKVGTEAFF. As DNA, the CDR3 is TGTGCCAGCAGTAAGGTGGGGACTGAAGCTTTCTTT. The rearrangement uses TRBV12-3 or TRBV12-4 and TRBJ1-1; D gene uncertain. CDR3 size: 12 residues. Trimming cost V 5 bases and J 5 bases, with 9 bases left between them.

This chain links TRBV2 with TRBJ1-1; D is possibly TRBD1 (5 bases). Germline V lookup: CDR1 SNHLY, CDR2 FYNNEI. This CDR3 contains 13 residues. The ends were cut back, 2 bases at V and 8 bases at J, with 12 bases in the middle. Here the CDR3 reads CASSELGAGEAFF. The CDR3 coding sequence is TGTGCCAGCAGTGAACTAGGGGCGGGGGAAGCTTTCTTT.

The genes are TRBV27 and TRBJ1-1, with D perhaps TRBD1 (6 bases). Trimming took 5 bases from V and 2 from J, leaving 15 bases between them. There are 15 residues in the CDR3. The germline CDR1 and CDR2 sequences are MNHEY and SMNVEV (reference sequence). CDR3 sequence reads: CASSTRTADNTEAFF. The CDR3 nucleotides read TGTGCCAGCAGTACTAGGACAGCCGATAACACTGAAGCTTTCTTT.

The rearrangement joins TRBV30 to TRBJ1-5, with 7 bases that match TRBD1. This CDR3 region has 14 residues. V trimming: 8 bases; J trimming: 7 bases; junction bases outside the gene matches: 14. CDR1 is GTSNPN and CDR2 is SVGIG in the germline V gene (reference sequence). In DNA, the CDR3 is TGTGCCCTCAAGGGCCCAGGGGGTAGCCAGCCCCAGCATTTT. This sequence encodes CALKGPGGSQPQHF.

The rearrangement links TRBV7-9 to TRBJ2-3; D unclear. Germline CDR1 and CDR2: SEHNR and FQNEAQ (reference sequence). V lost 0 bases and J 7 bases, leaving 5 bases between the germline ends. The CDR3 is 12 residues long. The CDR3 here is CASSLAPHTQYF. Written as DNA, the CDR3 is TGTGCCAGCAGCTTAGCCCCTCATACGCAGTATTTT.

The V call is TRBV6-5, the J call TRBJ2-5; D unresolved. The CDR3 is 13 amino acids. The V gene lost 5 bases and the J gene lost 4 bases, with 11 bases spanning the gap. CDR1 is MNHEY and CDR2 is SVGAGI in the germline V gene. CDR3 nucleotides: TGTGCCAGCAGTCCCCAGGTCAGAGAGACCCAGTACTTC. It codes for CASSPQVRETQYF.

This clonotype was detected once. V and J are TRBV6-1 and TRBJ2-7; D possibly corresponds to TRBD2 (7 bases). This CDR3 region has 16 residues. V shed 5 bases and J shed 3 bases, with 20 bases lying between them. The germline gives CDR1 MNHNS, CDR2 SASEGT. CDR3 sequence (DNA): TGTGCCAGCAGTAGGGGGGGGGACGTCAAGGGCTACGAGCAGTACTTC. This encodes CASSRGGDVKGYEQYF.

This rearrangement joins TRBV11-2 to TRBJ2-7, with no clear D. Germline-derived CDR1 and CDR2 are SGHAT and FQNNGV. The CDR3 covers 12 residues. V lost 1 base and J lost 8, with 9 bases in between. The CDR3, as DNA: TGTGCCAGCAGCTTAGTCAGCGCTAAGCAGTACTTC. It yields the protein CASSLVSAKQYF.

J is TRBJ1-1 and V is TRBV18; the match to TRBD1 covers 7 bases. The germline V gene encodes CDR1 KGHSH and CDR2 LQKENI. The CDR3 has 17 amino acids. V lost 1 base and J lost 4; bases outside the gene matches: 12. CDR3 sequence (DNA): TGTGCCAGCTCACCACGGTCCATAGGGGGCTCGAGCACTGAAGCTTTCTTT. This gives the protein CASSPRSIGGSSTEAFF.

The chain couples TRBV11-1 to TRBJ1-3; TRBD1 might be the D (5 bases). This CDR3 contains 16 residues. V lost 5 bases and J 0 bases, leaving 14 bases between the germline ends. CDR1 SGHAT and CDR2 FQDESV come from the germline V gene (reference sequence). DNA for the CDR3: TGTGCCAGCAGCAGCAGCGACAGAAACTCTGGAAACACCATATATTTT. It codes for CASSSSDRNSGNTIYF.

This rearrangement joins TRBV11-3 to TRBJ2-3, with 9 nucleotides matching TRBD1. V gave up 6 bases and J gave up 0 bases; unmatched junction bases: 4. The germline CDR1 and CDR2 sequences are SGHNT and YENEEA. There are 15 residues in the CDR3. The CDR3 region is CASSRDRDSTDTQYF. The CDR3 region has the DNA TGTGCCAGCAGTAGGGACAGGGACAGCACAGATACGCAGTATTTT. Looking up the rest from reference TRBV11-3 and TRBJ2-3 gives the full variable domain: EAGVVQSPRYKIIEKKQPVAFWCNPISGHNTLYWYLQNLGQGPELLIRYENEEAVDDSQLPKDRFSAERLKGVDSTLKIQPAELGDSAVYLCASSRDRDSTDTQYFGPGTRLTVL.

This clonotype has just one count. The CDR3 spells CASSFPHSSSYEQYF. Here the CDR3 DNA reads TGTGCCAGCAGTTTCCCTCACAGTAGCTCCTACGAGCAGTACTTC. V usage is TRBV12-3 or TRBV12-4 and J usage is TRBJ2-7; D gene uncertain. The ends were cut back, 3 bases at V and 0 bases at J, with 12 bases in the middle. The CDR3 consists of 15 residues.

The J gene is TRBJ2-6, the V gene TRBV4-1, with unresolved D. The CDR3 runs 14 residues. Germline assignment: CDR1 MGHRA and CDR2 YSYEKL. Trimming pared 1 base from V and 0 bases from J, leaving 1 base between. As DNA, the CDR3 is TGCGCCAGCAGCCAAGCCTCTGGGGCCAACGTCCTGACTTTC. Encoded protein: CASSQASGANVLTF.

V usage is TRBV6-1 and J usage is TRBJ1-5; tentatively, D is TRBD1 (6 bases). The CDR3 has 15 residues. Germline assignment: CDR1 MNHNS and CDR2 SASEGT. The V end lost 6 bases, the J end lost 3 bases, and 15 bases lay between the germline ends. CDR3 loop: CASSLSGALNQPQHF. The CDR3 nucleotides read TGTGCCAGCAGCCTTTCAGGGGCTCTCAATCAGCCCCAGCATTTT.

The chain couples TRBV28 to TRBJ2-3; 9 bases are shared with TRBD1. The CDR3 covers 16 residues. Germline-derived CDR1 and CDR2 are MDHEN and SYDVKM. Unmatched junction bases numbered 12, after V lost 8 bases and J lost 3 bases. The DNA for the CDR3 is TGTGCCAGCGGATTTCTACAGGGGGCTGGTACAGATACGCAGTATTTT. This codes for CASGFLQGAGTDTQYF.

The rearrangement uses TRBV2 and TRBJ1-5, with D uncertain. Trimming took off 8 bases at V and 3 bases at J, with 14 bases between the two ends. In germline, CDR1 is SNHLY, CDR2 FYNNEI. The CDR3 spans 14 residues. CDR3 loop: CASGLTRDNQPQHF. The DNA of the CDR3 is TGTGCCAGCGGCCTAACTCGGGACAATCAGCCCCAGCATTTT.

This rearrangement joins TRBV5-1 to TRBJ2-5, with 10 bases fitting TRBD2. Germline V lookup: CDR1 SGHRS, CDR2 YFSETQ. The V gene end was trimmed by 7 bases and the J gene end by 1 base; junction bases not matched to a gene: 7. There are 15 residues in the CDR3. In DNA form, the CDR3 reads TGCGCCAGCTGCCTGGGACTAGCGTCCCAAGAGACCCAGTACTTC. Amino acids: CASCLGLASQETQYF. Variable domain in full (rest from reference TRBV5-1 and TRBJ2-5): KAGVTQTPRYLIKTRGQQVTLSCSPISGHRSVSWYQQTPGQGLQFLFEYFSETQRNKGNFPGRFSGRQFSNSRSEMNVSTLELGDSALYLCASCLGLASQETQYFGPGTRLLVL.